This TCR beta chain was recorded in a study of cytomegalovirus exposure and HLA in healthy donors. The study ran its PCR with 60 Vbeta and 13 Jbeta primers. Here immunoSEQ multiplex PCR was the method, and the copy in TCRdb shows in-frame clones only, minus some. The sample has about 190,000 clones, roughly 80% seen once. Germline V CDR1 and CDR2: LNHDA, SQIVND (reference sequence). Trimming pared 5 bases from V and 6 bases from J, leaving 11 bases between. CDR3 length: 13 amino acids. The receptor comes from a man aged 45-65 years in good health and CMV-seronegative. The sequenced sample consisted of PBMCs. The V gene is TRBV19, the J gene TRBJ1-5, with D unresolved. The CDR3 protein is CASSRERGQPQHF. The CDR3, as DNA: TGTGCCAGTAGTCGTGAGAGAGGTCAGCCCCAGCATTTT.